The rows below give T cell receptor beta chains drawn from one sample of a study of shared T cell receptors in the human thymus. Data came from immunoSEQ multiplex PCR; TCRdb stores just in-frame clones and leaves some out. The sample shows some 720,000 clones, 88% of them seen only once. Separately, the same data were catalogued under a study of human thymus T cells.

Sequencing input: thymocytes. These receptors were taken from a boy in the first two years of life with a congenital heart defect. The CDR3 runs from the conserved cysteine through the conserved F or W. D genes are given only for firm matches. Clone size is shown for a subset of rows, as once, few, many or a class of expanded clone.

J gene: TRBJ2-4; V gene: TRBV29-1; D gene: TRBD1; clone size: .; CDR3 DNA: TGCAGCGGTCCGGGACAGGAATTAGCCAAAAACATTCAGTACTTC; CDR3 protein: CSGPGQELAKNIQYF
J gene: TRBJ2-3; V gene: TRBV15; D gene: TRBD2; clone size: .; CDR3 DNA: TGTGCCACCAGCAGAGGTCCCTGGGCTAGCGGGGGCACAGATACGCAGTATTTT; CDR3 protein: CATSRGPWASGGTDTQYF
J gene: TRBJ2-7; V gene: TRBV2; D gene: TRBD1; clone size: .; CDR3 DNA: TGTGCCAGCAGGGCCGGGACAGCGCCCTACGAGCAGTACTTC; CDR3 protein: CASRAGTAPYEQYF
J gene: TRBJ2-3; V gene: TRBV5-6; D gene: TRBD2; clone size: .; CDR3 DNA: TGTGCCAGCAGCTTGAGGCGGGGGGGAGGTCCGCAGTATTTT; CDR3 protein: CASSLRRGGGPQYF
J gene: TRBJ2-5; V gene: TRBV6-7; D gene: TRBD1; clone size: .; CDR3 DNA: TGTGCCAGCAGTTCCCCGGACAGGGGGGTCCAAGAGACCCAGTACTTC; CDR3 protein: CASSSPDRGVQETQYF
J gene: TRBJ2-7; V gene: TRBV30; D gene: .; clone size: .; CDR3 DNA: TGTGCCTGGAGTGTAAGACAAATCTCCTACGAGCAGTACTTC; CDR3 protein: CAWSVRQISYEQYF
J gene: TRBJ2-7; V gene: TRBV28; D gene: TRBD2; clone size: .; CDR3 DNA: TGTGCCAGCAGTTTCTCCCCTAGCGGGGGTTACGAGCAGTACTTC; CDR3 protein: CASSFSPSGGYEQYF
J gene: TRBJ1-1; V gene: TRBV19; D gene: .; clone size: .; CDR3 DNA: TGTGCCAGTATGGGAGGCAGGGAGAACACTGAAGCTTTCTTT; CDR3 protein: CASMGGRENTEAFF
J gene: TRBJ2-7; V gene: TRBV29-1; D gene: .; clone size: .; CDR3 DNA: TGCAGCGTTGAGATGGGGGGGCAGGGTCTCTACGAGCAGTACTTC; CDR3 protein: CSVEMGGQGLYEQYF
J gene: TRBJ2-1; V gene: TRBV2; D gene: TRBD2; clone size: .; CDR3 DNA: TGTGCCAGCAGTAAGCGTTACCTGGGACTACCGGAAAACAATGAGCAGTTCTTC; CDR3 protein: CASSKRYLGLPENNEQFF
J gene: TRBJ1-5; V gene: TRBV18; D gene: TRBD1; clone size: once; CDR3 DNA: TGTGCCAGCTCACCTCGGGGACAGGGCAATCAGCCCCAGCATTTT; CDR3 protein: CASSPRGQGNQPQHF
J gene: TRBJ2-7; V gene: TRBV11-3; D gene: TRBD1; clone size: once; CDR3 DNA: TGTGCCAGCAGCTTAGGGGGACAGGGTTGGGCCTACGAGCAGTACTTC; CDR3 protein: CASSLGGQGWAYEQYF
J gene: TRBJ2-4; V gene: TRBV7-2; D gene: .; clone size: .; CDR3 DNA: TGTGCCAGCAGCTACACAGGTTCCCAAAACATTCAGTACTTC; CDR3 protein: CASSYTGSQNIQYF